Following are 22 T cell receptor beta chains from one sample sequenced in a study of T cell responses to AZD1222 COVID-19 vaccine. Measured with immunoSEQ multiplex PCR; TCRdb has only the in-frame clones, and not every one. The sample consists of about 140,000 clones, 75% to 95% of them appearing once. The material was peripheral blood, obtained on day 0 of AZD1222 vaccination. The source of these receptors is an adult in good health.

The CDR3 nucleotides read TGCAGTGCCAGGGACAGGGAACAGCAGTACTTC. Amino acid sequence: CSARDREQQYF. V is TRBV20-1 and J is TRBJ2-7; 9 bases fit TRBD1. The germline V gene has CDR1 DFQATT and CDR2 SNEGSKA (reference sequence). CDR3 length equals 11 residues. V gave up 6 bases and J gave up 8 bases; unmatched junction bases: 5.

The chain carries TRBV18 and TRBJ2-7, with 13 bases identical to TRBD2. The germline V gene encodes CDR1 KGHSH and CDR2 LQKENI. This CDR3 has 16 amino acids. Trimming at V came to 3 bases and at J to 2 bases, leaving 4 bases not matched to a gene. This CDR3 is CASSPAGLAGTYEQYF. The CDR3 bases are TGTGCCAGCTCACCCGCGGGACTAGCGGGGACCTACGAGCAGTACTTC.

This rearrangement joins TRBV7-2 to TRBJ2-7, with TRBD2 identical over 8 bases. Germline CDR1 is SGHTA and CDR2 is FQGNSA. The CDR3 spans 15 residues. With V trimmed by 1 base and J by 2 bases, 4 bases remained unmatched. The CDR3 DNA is TGTGCCAGCAGCTTAGTGGTTAGCGGGACCTACGAGCAGTACTTC. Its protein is CASSLVVSGTYEQYF.

CDR3 region: CASSLQGTDTQYF. CDR3 sequence (DNA): TGTGCCAGCAGCCTACAGGGAACAGATACGCAGTATTTT. The rearrangement uses TRBV11-3 and TRBJ2-3; the D gene is possibly TRBD1 (6 bases). Trimming took off 5 bases at V and 3 bases at J, with 9 bases between the two ends. The CDR3 contains 13 residues. Germline CDR1 reads SGHNT; CDR2 reads YENEEA.

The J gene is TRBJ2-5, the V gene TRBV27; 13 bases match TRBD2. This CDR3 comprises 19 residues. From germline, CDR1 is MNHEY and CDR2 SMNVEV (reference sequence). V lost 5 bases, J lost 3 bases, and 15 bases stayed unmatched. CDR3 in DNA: TGTGCCAGCAGTCCAGGGACTAGCGGGGAGATAGGCCTGAAAGAGACCCAGTACTTC. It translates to CASSPGTSGEIGLKETQYF.

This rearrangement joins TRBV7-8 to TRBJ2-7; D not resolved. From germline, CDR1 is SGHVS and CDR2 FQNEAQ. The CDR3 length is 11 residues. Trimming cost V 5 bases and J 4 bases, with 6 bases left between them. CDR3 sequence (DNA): TGTGCCAGCAGCCCCACATACGAGCAGTACTTC. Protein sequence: CASSPTYEQYF.

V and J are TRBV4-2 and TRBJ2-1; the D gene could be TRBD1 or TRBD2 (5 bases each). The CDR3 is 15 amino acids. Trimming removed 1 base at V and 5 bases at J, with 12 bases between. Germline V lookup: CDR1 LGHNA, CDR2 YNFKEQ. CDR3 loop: CASSQAPGTDNEQFF. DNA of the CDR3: TGTGCCAGCAGCCAAGCGCCCGGGACGGACAATGAGCAGTTCTTC.

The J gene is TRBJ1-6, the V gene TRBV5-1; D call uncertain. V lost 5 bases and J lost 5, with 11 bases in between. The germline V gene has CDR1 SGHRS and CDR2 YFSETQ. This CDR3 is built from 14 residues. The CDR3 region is CASRLSGNNSPLHF. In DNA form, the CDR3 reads TGCGCCAGCAGATTATCGGGCAATAATTCACCCCTCCACTTT. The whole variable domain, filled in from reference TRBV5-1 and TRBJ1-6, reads KAGVTQTPRYLIKTRGQQVTLSCSPISGHRSVSWYQQTPGQGLQFLFEYFSETQRNKGNFPGRFSGRQFSNSRSEMNVSTLELGDSALYLCASRLSGNNSPLHFGNGTRLTVT.

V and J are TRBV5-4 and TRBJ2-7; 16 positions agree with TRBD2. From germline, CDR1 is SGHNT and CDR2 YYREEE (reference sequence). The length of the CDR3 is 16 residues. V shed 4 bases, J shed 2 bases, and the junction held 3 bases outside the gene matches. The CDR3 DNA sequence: TGTGCCAGCAGCCCGGGGACTAGCGGGAGGGCCTACGAGCAGTACTTC. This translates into CASSPGTSGRAYEQYF.

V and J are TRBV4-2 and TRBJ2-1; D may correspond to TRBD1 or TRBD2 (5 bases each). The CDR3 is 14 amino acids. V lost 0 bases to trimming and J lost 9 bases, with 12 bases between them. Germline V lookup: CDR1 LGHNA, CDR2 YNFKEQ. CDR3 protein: CASSQDRGDFEQFF. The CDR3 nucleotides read TGTGCCAGCAGCCAAGACAGAGGGGATTTTGAGCAGTTCTTC.

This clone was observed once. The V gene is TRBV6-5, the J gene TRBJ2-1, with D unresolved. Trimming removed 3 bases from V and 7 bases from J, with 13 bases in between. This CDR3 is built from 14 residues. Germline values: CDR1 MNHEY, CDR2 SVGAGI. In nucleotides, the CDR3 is TGTGCCAGCAGTTATAGGTCCGATATGAATGAGCAGTTCTTC. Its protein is CASSYRSDMNEQFF.

CDR3 DNA: TGTGCCAGCAGCCAAGATCTGGAGGGCGCGAGACACGAGCAGTACTTC. Its protein product is CASSQDLEGARHEQYF. V gene TRBV4-2 combines with J gene TRBJ2-7, with D possibly being TRBD2 (6 bases). V was shortened by 0 bases and J by 5 bases, with 17 bases between the two germline ends. The CDR3 length is 16 residues. Looked up from germline, CDR1 is LGHNA and CDR2 is YNFKEQ.

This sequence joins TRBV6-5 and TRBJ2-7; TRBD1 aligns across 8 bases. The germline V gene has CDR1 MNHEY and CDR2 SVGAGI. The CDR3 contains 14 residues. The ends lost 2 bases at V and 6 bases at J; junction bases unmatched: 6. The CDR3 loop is CASSYARGQREQYF. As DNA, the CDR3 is TGTGCCAGCAGTTACGCCAGGGGGCAGCGCGAGCAGTACTTC.

The CDR3 protein is CASSKYRGRTDTQYF. The CDR3 nucleotides read TGTGCCAGTAGTAAATACAGGGGGCGGACAGATACGCAGTATTTT. The chain uses TRBV19 and TRBJ2-3, with 9 bases matching TRBD1. This CDR3 has 15 amino acids. Germline CDR1 reads LNHDA; CDR2 reads SQIVND (reference sequence). With V trimmed by 4 bases and J by 3 bases, 5 bases remained unmatched.

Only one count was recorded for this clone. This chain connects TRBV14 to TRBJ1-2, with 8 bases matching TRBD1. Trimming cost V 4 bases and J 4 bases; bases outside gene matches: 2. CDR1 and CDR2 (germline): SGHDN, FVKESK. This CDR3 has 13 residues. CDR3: CASSPGQVYGYTF. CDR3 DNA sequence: TGTGCCAGCAGCCCGGGACAGGTCTATGGCTACACCTTC. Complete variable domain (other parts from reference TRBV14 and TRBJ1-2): EAGVTQFPSHSVIEKGQTVTLRCDPISGHDNLYWYRRVMGKEIKFLLHFVKESKQDESGMPNNRFLAERTGGTYSTLKVQPAELEDSGVYFCASSPGQVYGYTFGSGTRLTVV.

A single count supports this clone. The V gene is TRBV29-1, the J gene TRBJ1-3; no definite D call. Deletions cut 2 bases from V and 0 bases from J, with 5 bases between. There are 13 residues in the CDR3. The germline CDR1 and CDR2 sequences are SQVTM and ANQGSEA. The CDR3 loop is CSVESSSGNTIYF. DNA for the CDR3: TGCAGCGTTGAAAGTAGCTCTGGAAACACCATATATTTT. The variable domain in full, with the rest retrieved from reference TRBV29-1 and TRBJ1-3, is SAVISQKPSRDICQRGTSLTIQCQVDSQVTMMFWYRQQPGQSLTLIATANQGSEATYESGFVIDKFPISRPNLTFSTLTVSNMSPEDSSIYLCSVESSSGNTIYFGEGSWLTVV.

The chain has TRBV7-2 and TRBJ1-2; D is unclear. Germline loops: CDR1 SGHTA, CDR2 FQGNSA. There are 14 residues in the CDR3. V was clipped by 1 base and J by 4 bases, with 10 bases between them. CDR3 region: CASSLELGSYGYTF. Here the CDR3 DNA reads TGTGCCAGCAGCTTAGAGTTGGGATCCTATGGCTACACCTTC.

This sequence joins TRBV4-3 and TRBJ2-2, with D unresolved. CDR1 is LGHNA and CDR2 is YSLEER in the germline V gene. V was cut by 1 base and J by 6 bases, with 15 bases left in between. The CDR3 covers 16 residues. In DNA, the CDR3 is TGCGCCAGCAGCCAAGGAGTGGCTATCGAGGCCGGGGAGCTGTTTTTT. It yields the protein CASSQGVAIEAGELFF.

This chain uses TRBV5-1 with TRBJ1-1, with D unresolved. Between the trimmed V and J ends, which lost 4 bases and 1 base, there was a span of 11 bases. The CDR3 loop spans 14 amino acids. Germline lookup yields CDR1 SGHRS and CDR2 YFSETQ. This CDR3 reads CASSVQPQNTEAFF. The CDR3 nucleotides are TGCGCCAGCAGCGTACAGCCACAGAACACTGAAGCTTTCTTT.

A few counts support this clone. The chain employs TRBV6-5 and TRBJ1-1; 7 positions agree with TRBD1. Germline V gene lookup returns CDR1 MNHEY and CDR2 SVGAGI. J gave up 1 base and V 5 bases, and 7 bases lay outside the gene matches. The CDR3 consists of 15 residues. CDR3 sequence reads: CASSPDRRANTEAFF. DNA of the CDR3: TGTGCCAGCAGTCCGGACAGGCGGGCGAACACTGAAGCTTTCTTT.

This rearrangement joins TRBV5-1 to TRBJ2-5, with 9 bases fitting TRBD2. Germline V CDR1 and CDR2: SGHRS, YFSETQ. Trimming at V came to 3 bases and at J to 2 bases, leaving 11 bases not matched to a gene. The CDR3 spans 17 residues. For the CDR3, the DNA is TGCGCCAGCAGCTCCCAGAGGGCGGGGGGGTTTCAAGAGACCCAGTACTTC. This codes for CASSSQRAGGFQETQYF.

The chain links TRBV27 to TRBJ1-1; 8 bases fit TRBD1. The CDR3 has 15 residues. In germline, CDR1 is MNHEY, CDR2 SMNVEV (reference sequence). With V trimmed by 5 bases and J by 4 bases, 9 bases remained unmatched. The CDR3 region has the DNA TGTGCCAGCAGTACCCGGACAGGGACGGGCACTGAAGCTTTCTTT. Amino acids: CASSTRTGTGTEAFF.